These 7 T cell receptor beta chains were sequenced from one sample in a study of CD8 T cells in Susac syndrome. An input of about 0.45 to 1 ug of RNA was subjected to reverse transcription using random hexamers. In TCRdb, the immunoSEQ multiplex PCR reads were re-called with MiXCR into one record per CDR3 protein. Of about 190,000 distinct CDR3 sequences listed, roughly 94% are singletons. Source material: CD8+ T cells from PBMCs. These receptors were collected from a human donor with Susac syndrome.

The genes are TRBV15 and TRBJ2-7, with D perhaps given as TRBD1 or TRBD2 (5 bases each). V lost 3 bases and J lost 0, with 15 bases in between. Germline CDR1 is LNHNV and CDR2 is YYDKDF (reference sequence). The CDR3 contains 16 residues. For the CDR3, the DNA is TGTGCCACCAGCAGGGGGGACGGTAAAAGCTCCTACGAGCAGTACTTC. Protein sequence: CATSRGDGKSSYEQYF.

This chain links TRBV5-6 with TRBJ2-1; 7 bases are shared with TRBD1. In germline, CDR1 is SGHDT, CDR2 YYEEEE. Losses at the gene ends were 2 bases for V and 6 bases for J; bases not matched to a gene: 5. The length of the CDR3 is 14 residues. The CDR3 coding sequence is TGTGCCAGCAGCTTTCACAGGGGTTTCAATGAGCAGTTCTTC. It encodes CASSFHRGFNEQFF.

CDR3 amino acids: CASSGGLSGTEAFF. CDR3 DNA sequence: TGTGCCAGCAGCGGAGGACTTTCGGGGACTGAAGCTTTCTTT. The genes are TRBV7-9 and TRBJ1-1; unclear D gene. V dropped 5 bases and J dropped 5 bases, with 15 bases sitting between them. CDR1 is SEHNR, CDR2 FQNEAQ, per germline (reference sequence). The CDR3 loop spans 14 amino acids.

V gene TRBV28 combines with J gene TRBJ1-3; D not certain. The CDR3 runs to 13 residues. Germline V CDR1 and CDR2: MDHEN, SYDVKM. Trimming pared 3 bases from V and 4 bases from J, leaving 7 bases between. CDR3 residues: CASSFVVGNTIYF. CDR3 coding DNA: TGTGCCAGCAGTTTCGTAGTCGGAAACACCATATATTTT.

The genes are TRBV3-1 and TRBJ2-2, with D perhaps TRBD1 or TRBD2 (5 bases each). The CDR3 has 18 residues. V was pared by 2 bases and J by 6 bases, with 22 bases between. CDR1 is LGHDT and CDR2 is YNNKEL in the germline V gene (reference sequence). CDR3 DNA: TGTGCCAGCAGCCAACGGGACGGGCTAGCCCAGGTGGCCGGGGAGCTGTTTTTT. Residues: CASSQRDGLAQVAGELFF.

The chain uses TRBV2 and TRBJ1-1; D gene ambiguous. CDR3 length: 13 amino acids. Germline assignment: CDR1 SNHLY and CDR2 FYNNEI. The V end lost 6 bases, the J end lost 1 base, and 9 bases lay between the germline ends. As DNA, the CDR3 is TGTGCCAGCAGGAGGCAGCAGAACACTGAAGCTTTCTTT. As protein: CASRRQQNTEAFF. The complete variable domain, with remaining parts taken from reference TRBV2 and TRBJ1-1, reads EPEVTQTPSHQVTQMGQEVILRCVPISNHLYFYWYRQILGQKVEFLVSFYNNEISEKSEIFDDQFSVERPDGSNFTLKIRSTKLEDSAMYFCASRRQQNTEAFFGQGTRLTVV.

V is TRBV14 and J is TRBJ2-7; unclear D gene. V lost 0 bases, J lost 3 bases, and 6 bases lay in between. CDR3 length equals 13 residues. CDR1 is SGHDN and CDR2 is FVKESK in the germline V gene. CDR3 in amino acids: CASSQDRYYEQYF. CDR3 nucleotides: TGTGCCAGCAGCCAAGACCGGTACTACGAGCAGTACTTC.